A selection of T cell receptor beta chains follows, all from one sample in a study of T cell responses to AZD1222 COVID-19 vaccine. Sequenced by immunoSEQ multiplex PCR; TCRdb stores in-frame clones only, minus some. The profile shows 150,000 or so clones, 85% to 90% of them singletons. The sample in question was peripheral blood, obtained 28 days after the second dose of the MenACWY control vaccine. The receptors were sampled from an adult who received the MenACWY meningococcal vaccine as a control. CDR3s include the opening cysteine and the closing phenylalanine or tryptophan. Fields, in order: V gene, D gene, clone size, J gene, CDR3 DNA, CDR3 protein. D genes are given only for firm matches. Clone size appears in some rows only: once, few, many, or a class for an expanded clone.

>TRBV25-1|.|.|TRBJ1-6
TGTGCCAGCGAAGCCGGAAATTCACCCCTCCACTTT
CASEAGNSPLHF
>TRBV19|TRBD1|.|TRBJ1-2
TGTGCCAGTACCCCGATTTGGACAGGGTTTACCTATGGCTACACCTTC
CASTPIWTGFTYGYTF
>TRBV25-1|.|.|TRBJ1-4
TGTGCCAGCAGTGAAGGGTGGCCCAGTGAAAAACTGTTTTTT
CASSEGWPSEKLFF
>TRBV5-6|.|.|TRBJ1-2
TGTGCCAGCAGCTTCATAGGGCGGCATGGCTACACCTTC
CASSFIGRHGYTF
>TRBV18|TRBD1|.|TRBJ1-2
TGTGCCAGCTCACCGAGGCAGGGGGATGGCTACACCTTC
CASSPRQGDGYTF
>TRBV21-1|.|.|TRBJ2-5
TGTGCCAGCAGCAAAGGAGCTAGCGGGGCCCCGACCCAGTACTTC
CASSKGASGAPTQYF
>TRBV28|TRBD1|few|TRBJ1-1
TGTGCCAGCAGCTTGACAGGGGGCGCGGGCACTGAAGCTTTCTTT
CASSLTGGAGTEAFF
>TRBV7-2|.|once|TRBJ1-6
TGTGCCAGCAGCGAGCTGCCGTATTCACCCCTCCACTTT
CASSELPYSPLHF
>TRBV11-2|TRBD2|few|TRBJ2-2
TGTGCCAGCAGCCCCTCCGCGCTAGCGGACTTAAACACCGGGGAGCTGTTTTTT
CASSPSALADLNTGELFF
>TRBV28|.|.|TRBJ2-7
TGTGCCAGCAGTTCCCGTCGTTCATGGTACTCCTACGAGCAGTACTTC
CASSSRRSWYSYEQYF
>TRBV18|.|.|TRBJ2-7
TGTGCCAGCTCACCCGGGACAAGCTACGAGCAGTACTTC
CASSPGTSYEQYF
>TRBV2|.|.|TRBJ1-5
TGTGCCAGCAGTGAAGGCAGTTCGAGAGCTAATCAGCCCCAGCATTTT
CASSEGSSRANQPQHF
>TRBV27|.|.|TRBJ1-3
TGTGCCAGCAGTTTATATGCGACGGCAGGAAACACCATATATTTT
CASSLYATAGNTIYF
>TRBV21-1|.|.|TRBJ2-1
TGTGCCAGCAGCAATGGACTAGCGGGATCAAATGAGCAGTTCTTC
CASSNGLAGSNEQFF
>TRBV28|.|once|TRBJ2-1
TGTGCCAGCAGCCCCGGCGGGGTCTCCTACAATGAGCAGTTCTTC
CASSPGGVSYNEQFF
>TRBV28|TRBD1|.|TRBJ2-7
TGTGCCAGCAGAGACCCGGGACAGAACTACGAGCAGTACTTC
CASRDPGQNYEQYF
>TRBV7-9|TRBD1|once|TRBJ2-7
TGTGCCAGCAGCGTGGGACAGAGCTCCTACGAGCAGTACTTC
CASSVGQSSYEQYF
>TRBV11-2|.|.|TRBJ1-3
TGTGCCAGCAGCTTAGTCCGCCAGGGACGGGGAAACACCATATATTTT
CASSLVRQGRGNTIYF
>TRBV24-1|.|.|TRBJ2-2
TGTGCCACCAGTGACCCTGTAACCGGGGAGCTGTTTTTT
CATSDPVTGELFF
>TRBV5-6|.|.|TRBJ1-1
TGTGCCAGCAGCTTGGTCGGCACTGAAGCTTTCTTT
CASSLVGTEAFF
>TRBV28|.|.|TRBJ1-2
TGTGCCAGCAGTTTGGCGTCGGGGGTGGACTATGGCTACACCTTC
CASSLASGVDYGYTF
>TRBV7-9|.|.|TRBJ1-2
TGTGCCAGCAGCTTCAGTAGGGATTGGGGCTACACCTTC
CASSFSRDWGYTF
>TRBV28|TRBD1|.|TRBJ2-7
TGTGCCAGCACTTCCGGGACAGGGAGGATCGAGCAGTACTTC
CASTSGTGRIEQYF
>TRBV6-5|TRBD1|once|TRBJ2-7
TGTGCCAGCAGTTACACCTCTAGGGGGCACGAGCAGTACTTC
CASSYTSRGHEQYF
>TRBV27|.|.|TRBJ1-4
TGTGCCAGCACCGGAAGACCCGGACGGGAAAAACTGTTTTTT
CASTGRPGREKLFF
>TRBV28|TRBD1|.|TRBJ1-3
TGTGCCAGCACACCACAGGGGGCCGGAAACACCATATATTTT
CASTPQGAGNTIYF
>TRBV11-2|.|.|TRBJ2-1
TGTGCCAGCAGCTTAGGGAGGCACAATGAGCAGTTCTTC
CASSLGRHNEQFF
>TRBV6-5|.|.|TRBJ2-1
TGTGCCAGCAGTTATGAGAGGGATGTGGATGAGCAGTTCTTC
CASSYERDVDEQFF
>TRBV14|.|.|TRBJ2-7
TGTGCCAGCAGCCAAGTCGGTTTTTACGAGCAGTACTTC
CASSQVGFYEQYF
>TRBV27|.|once|TRBJ1-5
TGTGCCAGCAGTTTAATTGGGGCCGGTCAGCCCCAGCATTTT
CASSLIGAGQPQHF
>TRBV18|.|.|TRBJ1-2
TGTGCCAGCTCACCACCAGGGGGGGGCGCTCGCACCTTC
CASSPPGGGARTF
>TRBV5-4|.|.|TRBJ1-3
TGTGCCAGCACCCAGTGGGCTTCCTCTGGAAACACCATATATTTT
CASTQWASSGNTIYF
>TRBV5-8|.|.|TRBJ1-1
TGTGCCAGCAGCGCGAAGACAGCTGAAGCTTTCTTT
CASSAKTAEAFF
>TRBV10-1|.|.|TRBJ2-3
TGCGCCACCGGAGATAGCGGAAGCACAGATACGCAGTATTTT
CATGDSGSTDTQYF
>TRBV6-2/TRBV6-3|.|.|TRBJ2-7
TGTGCCAGCAGTTATTCCGGGACACAACACTCCTACGAGCAGTACTTC
CASSYSGTQHSYEQYF
>TRBV14|.|.|TRBJ2-2
TGTGCCAGCAGCCAAGGGCAGTACACCGGGGAGCTGTTTTTT
CASSQGQYTGELFF
>TRBV30|TRBD1|.|TRBJ1-2
TGTGCCTGGGATACGTGGACAGGGCCCCTTGCTGGCTACACCTTC
CAWDTWTGPLAGYTF
>TRBV5-5|.|.|TRBJ2-5
TGTGCCAGCAGCTCCCTCTTCCAAGAGACCCAGTACTTC
CASSSLFQETQYF
>TRBV9|.|once|TRBJ2-7
TGTGCCAGCAGCGTAGGTGCGGCGGGGAGTGACTTCCACGAGCAGTACTTC
CASSVGAAGSDFHEQYF
>TRBV7-9|TRBD1|.|TRBJ2-7
TGTGCCAGCAGCTTGCGTGGACAGGGGACCTTCTACGAGCAGTACTTC
CASSLRGQGTFYEQYF
>TRBV5-4|TRBD2|.|TRBJ2-3
TGTGCCAGCAGCTTGGAAATACGCGGGAGGGCCGGAGATACGCAGTATTTT
CASSLEIRGRAGDTQYF
>TRBV6-2/TRBV6-3|.|.|TRBJ1-5
TGTGCCAGCAGTATACAGGTCGGTAATCAGCCCCAGCATTTT
CASSIQVGNQPQHF
>TRBV28|.|.|TRBJ1-3
TGTGCCAGCGGGGGGGCAGTAGGGTACACCATATATTTT
CASGGAVGYTIYF
>TRBV29-1|TRBD1|.|TRBJ2-7
TGCAGCGTATCCGGGACAGGGAATACCTACGAGCAGTACTTC
CSVSGTGNTYEQYF
>TRBV19|.|.|TRBJ1-1
TGTGCCAGTAGTATACCGGAGGGGCGGGGGAACACTGAAGCTTTCTTT
CASSIPEGRGNTEAFF
>TRBV29-1|.|.|TRBJ2-1
TGCAGCGTTTTTCCCGAGCAGTTCTTC
CSVFPEQFF
>TRBV28|.|.|TRBJ1-5
TGTGCCAGCAGTTTTACCGCAGCACAGCCCCAGCATTTT
CASSFTAAQPQHF
>TRBV9|.|.|TRBJ1-4
TGTGCCAGCAGCGTTTACGGGGGTCCAAATGAAAAACTGTTTTTT
CASSVYGGPNEKLFF
>TRBV6-6|.|.|TRBJ2-1
TGTGCCAGCAGTCCCCTTAGCGGATCCTACAATGAGCAGTTCTTC
CASSPLSGSYNEQFF
>TRBV6-1|.|once|TRBJ1-2
TGTGCCAGCAGTGACAGGGCCAGCTATGGCTACACCTTC
CASSDRASYGYTF
>TRBV5-1|.|.|TRBJ1-2
TGCGCCAGCAGCTCGTCCATGAGGTCCAGAAGAGGCTACACCTTC
CASSSSMRSRRGYTF
>TRBV5-5|.|.|TRBJ1-5
TGTGCCAGCAGCTTGGATACGGTTAGTCAGCCCCAGCATTTT
CASSLDTVSQPQHF
>TRBV7-6|.|.|TRBJ2-3
TGTGCCAGCAGCGCCTGGGTGTCTAGCACAGATACGCAGTATTTT
CASSAWVSSTDTQYF
>TRBV18|.|.|TRBJ2-1
TGTGCCAGCTCACTCCCGAGTGAGCAGTTCTTC
CASSLPSEQFF
>TRBV11-2|TRBD2|.|TRBJ2-2
TGTGCCAGCAGCTTAGATTGGCTAGCGGGAGTAAGGCTGTTTTTT
CASSLDWLAGVRLFF